This TCR beta chain was identified in a study of blood T cell repertoires in COVID-19. The method was immunoSEQ multiplex PCR; TCRdb's version includes in-frame clones alone and lacks a portion of them. This sample has approximately 52,000 clones, with about 88% found just once. V dropped 5 bases and J dropped 4 bases, with 18 bases sitting between them. CDR3 length equals 16 residues. The germline CDR1 and CDR2 sequences are SGHVS and FQNEAQ. The specimen was peripheral blood. This receptor was identified in a man aged 55 to 70 with acute or convalescent COVID-19. The chain joins TRBV7-8 to TRBJ1-3; no firm D call. The CDR3 loop is CASSLGTGRAGNTIYF. The CDR3 bases are TGTGCCAGCAGCCTGGGTACGGGAAGGGCGGGAAACACCATATATTTT.